This TCR beta chain appears in the sequencing data of a study of T cell changes during pregnancy in multiple sclerosis. Data came from immunoSEQ multiplex PCR; TCRdb stores just in-frame clones and leaves some out. The profile shows about 80,000 clones, 70% to 90% of them singletons. Looked up from germline, CDR1 is SQVTM and CDR2 is ANQGSEA. Trimming cost V 3 bases and J 0 bases; bases outside gene matches: 4. The CDR3 covers 15 residues. The material sequenced was peripheral blood, taken before pregnancy. The J gene is TRBJ2-1, the V gene TRBV29-1; 8 positions agree with TRBD2. This TCR derives from a female donor with multiple sclerosis, enrolled in a pregnancy study. CDR3 in amino acids: CSVDSGGVSYNEQFF. In DNA form, the CDR3 reads TGCAGCGTTGACTCCGGGGGGGTCTCCTACAATGAGCAGTTCTTC.